Shown below are 22 T cell receptor beta chains from a single sample sequenced in a study of vaccination and CD4 T cells after COVID-19. These receptors have no identified antigens. Treatment of the sample: roughly 11-day PBMC culture with coronavirus spike peptide pools or control peptides (ViraFEST assay). Cultured CD4+ T cell DNA underwent sequencing with the Oncomine TCR Beta short-read assay. TCRdb reprocessed the PCR reads via MiXCR and lists one record per CDR3 protein. The sample gives roughly 11,000 distinct CDR3 sequences, about two thirds of which show up once; 26% is in the top ten. The material sequenced was CD4+ T cells from blood, cultured in vitro, taken before SARS-CoV-2 vaccination. The origin of the receptors is a human donor who had recovered from COVID-19.

The rearrangement joins TRBV28 to TRBJ2-1; 7 nucleotides line up with TRBD2. The CDR3 sequence is 15 residues long. Germline V gives CDR1 MDHEN, CDR2 SYDVKM. Trimming at V came to 6 bases and at J to 3 bases, leaving 8 bases not matched to a gene. The DNA for the CDR3 is TGTGCCAGCAGCCAAACTAGCGACCTCTACAATGAGCAGTTCTTC. It yields the protein CASSQTSDLYNEQFF.

This sequence joins TRBV11-3 and TRBJ2-2; D gene unclear. V lost 2 bases, J lost 5 bases, and 0 bases lay in between. The CDR3 runs to 11 residues. Germline values: CDR1 SGHNT, CDR2 YENEEA. CDR3 loop: CASSLTGELFF. CDR3 nucleotides: TGTGCCAGCAGCTTAACCGGGGAGCTGTTTTTT.

This clonotype came up once. The V gene is TRBV5-1, the J gene TRBJ2-3; 10 nucleotides align to TRBD2. The CDR3 covers 14 residues. V lost 4 bases and J lost 7; bases outside the gene matches: 6. In germline, CDR1 is SGHRS, CDR2 YFSETQ. The CDR3 sequence: CASSGTSAPYTQYF. The CDR3 DNA reads TGCGCCAGCAGCGGGACTAGCGCACCCTATACGCAGTATTTT.

V is TRBV25-1 and J is TRBJ1-3, with 9 bases matching TRBD1. Trimming at V came to 0 bases and at J to 0 bases, leaving 6 bases not matched to a gene. The CDR3 totals 18 residues. Germline CDR1 MGHDK, CDR2 SYGVNS. Here the CDR3 DNA reads TGTGCCAGCAGTGAATACCCCGGGACAGGGAGCTCTGGAAACACCATATATTTT. This translates into CASSEYPGTGSSGNTIYF.

The V and J genes are TRBV9 and TRBJ2-7, with a possible D match to TRBD2 (5 bases). Trimming stripped 0 bases from V and 7 bases from J, with 14 bases between. The length of the CDR3 is 14 residues. Germline V CDR1 and CDR2: SGDLS, YYNGEE. CDR3 in DNA: TGTGCCAGCAGCGTAGCGGGCCCGGGGTGGGAGCAGTACTTC. It codes for CASSVAGPGWEQYF.

The genes are TRBV5-1 and TRBJ2-3, with D possibly being TRBD2 (6 bases). Trimming took off 4 bases at V and 2 bases at J, with 11 bases between the two ends. Looked up from germline, CDR1 is SGHRS and CDR2 is YFSETQ. CDR3 size: 14 residues. The chain's CDR3 is CASSIGTPTDTQYF. CDR3 nucleotide sequence: TGCGCCAGCAGCATCGGGACTCCCACAGATACGCAGTATTTT.

The chain carries TRBV20-1 and TRBJ2-3; 12 nucleotides agree with TRBD2. Germline values: CDR1 DFQATT, CDR2 SNEGSKA (reference sequence). Trimming took 4 bases from V and 2 from J; bases not matched to a gene: 4. The CDR3 length is 15 residues. The CDR3 DNA is TGCAGTGCTACTAGCGGGGGGGTTTTCACAGATACGCAGTATTTT. The encoded protein is CSATSGGVFTDTQYF.

The V call is TRBV9, the J call TRBJ2-3; TRBD2 matches at 10 bases. The CDR3 has 16 residues. V lost 3 bases and J lost 6; bases outside the gene matches: 10. Germline V CDR1 and CDR2: SGDLS, YYNGEE. The CDR3 DNA sequence: TGTGCCAGCAGCGAGTGGGATAGCGGGAGGTGGGATACGCAGTATTTT. As protein: CASSEWDSGRWDTQYF.

This CDR3 reads CASSLGASGLFNEQFF. The CDR3, as DNA: TGTGCCAGCAGCTTAGGGGCTAGCGGCCTTTTTAATGAGCAGTTCTTC. This chain joins TRBV7-6 and TRBJ2-1; 7 positions match TRBD2. The J segment lost 7 bases and the V segment lost 1 base, leaving 10 bases of the junction unmatched. Germline CDR1 and CDR2: SGHVS and FNYEAQ. There are 16 residues in the CDR3. The whole variable domain, remainder taken from reference TRBV7-6 and TRBJ2-1, is GAGVSQSPRYKVTKRGQDVALRCDPISGHVSLYWYRQALGQGPEFLTYFNYEAQQDKSGLPNDRFSAERPEGSISTLTIQRTEQRDSAMYRCASSLGASGLFNEQFFGPGTRLTVL.

This clonotype has just one count. The gene calls are TRBV20-1 and TRBJ2-5; D is unresolved. This CDR3 region has 11 residues. CDR1 and CDR2 (germline): DFQATT, SNEGSKA (reference sequence). Trimming removed 5 bases at V and 7 bases at J, with 11 bases between. Here the CDR3 reads CSAGPKVTQYF. The CDR3 DNA reads TGCAGTGCTGGGCCGAAAGTGACCCAGTACTTC.

The chain couples TRBV30 to TRBJ1-1, with no clear D. The V end was cut by 4 bases, the J end by 0 bases, with 12 bases between. Germline V gene lookup returns CDR1 GTSNPN and CDR2 SVGIG (reference sequence). CDR3 length: 14 residues. The CDR3 loop reads CAWTRTGMNTEAFF. In nucleotides, the CDR3 is TGTGCCTGGACCCGGACGGGGATGAACACTGAAGCTTTCTTT.

V gene TRBV6-4 combines with J gene TRBJ2-2; TRBD1 matches 8 bases. V gave up 3 bases and J gave up 2 bases; unmatched junction bases: 2. From germline, CDR1 is MRHNA and CDR2 SNTAGT. CDR3 length: 15 amino acids. In DNA, the CDR3 is TGTGCCAGCAGTGAAGGACAGGGAAACACCGGGGAGCTGTTTTTT. It specifies CASSEGQGNTGELFF.

The sample holds a few counts of this clonotype. The V and J genes are TRBV20-1 and TRBJ1-6, with 7 bases that match TRBD1. This CDR3 comprises 15 residues. Trimming cost V 3 bases and J 9 bases; bases outside gene matches: 11. CDR1 is DFQATT, CDR2 SNEGSKA, per germline (reference sequence). The DNA for the CDR3 is TGCAGTGCTAGGACAGGGTGGTATGGTATTTCACCCCTCCACTTT. Protein: CSARTGWYGISPLHF.

In this sample, this clonotype turned up once. The chain is built from TRBV20-1 and TRBJ2-7; D gene unclear. The V gene lost 3 bases and the J gene lost 7 bases, with 10 bases spanning the gap. Germline CDR1 and CDR2: DFQATT and SNEGSKA (reference sequence). This CDR3 has 11 residues. CDR3 sequence reads: CSASASREQYF. DNA of the CDR3: TGCAGTGCTAGCGCATCCAGAGAGCAGTACTTC.

The J gene is TRBJ2-3, the V gene TRBV20-1, with D maybe TRBD2 (7 bases). Trimming removed 5 bases from V and 2 bases from J, with 17 bases in between. The germline CDR1 and CDR2 sequences are DFQATT and SNEGSKA (reference sequence). The CDR3 consists of 15 residues. CDR3 loop: CSASPGGGITDTQYF. CDR3 sequence (DNA): TGCAGTGCTTCGCCCGGCGGGGGCATCACAGATACGCAGTATTTT.

In this sample, this clonotype turned up a few times. The chain is built from TRBV7-3 and TRBJ2-3, with 8 bases identical to TRBD1. V was clipped by 8 bases and J by 2 bases; unmatched bases: 15. Germline values: CDR1 SGHTA, CDR2 FQGTGA. The length of the CDR3 is 17 residues. CDR3 sequence: CASSQSGDRSPTDTQYF. CDR3 nucleotides: TGTGCCAGCTCCCAATCGGGGGACAGGTCCCCCACAGATACGCAGTATTTT. Variable domain in full (rest from reference TRBV7-3 and TRBJ2-3): GAGVSQTPSNKVTEKGKYVELRCDPISGHTALYWYRQSLGQGPEFLIYFQGTGAADDSGLPNDRFFAVRPEGSVSTLKIQRTERGDSAVYLCASSQSGDRSPTDTQYFGPGTRLTVL.

V gene TRBV6-1 combines with J gene TRBJ1-1; TRBD1 agrees at 8 bases. Germline loops: CDR1 MNHNS, CDR2 SASEGT. The CDR3 is 13 residues long. V lost 7 bases and J lost 6; bases outside the gene matches: 7. For the CDR3, the DNA is TGTGCCAGCAAGGTACAGGGGGGCCCTGAAGCTTTCTTT. Residues: CASKVQGGPEAFF.

J is TRBJ2-3 and V is TRBV7-9; D call uncertain. V dropped 2 bases and J dropped 0 bases, with 6 bases sitting between them. Germline assignment: CDR1 SEHNR and CDR2 FQNEAQ (reference sequence). The CDR3 extends over 14 amino acids. The CDR3, as DNA: TGTGCCAGCAGCTTATCTACCAGCACAGATACGCAGTATTTT. As protein: CASSLSTSTDTQYF.

This chain uses TRBV6-1 with TRBJ2-7, with D unclear. Deletions cut 1 base from V and 6 bases from J, with 16 bases between. Germline CDR1 is MNHNS and CDR2 is SASEGT. The CDR3 runs 15 residues. The CDR3 DNA reads as TGTGCCAGCAGTGAAGTCGCCCTGGGTGGTCGCGAGCAGTACTTC. Residues: CASSEVALGGREQYF.

This clonotype is judged medium-sized. CDR3 protein: CSATGALAGAVFQYF. For the CDR3, the DNA is TGCAGTGCTACGGGGGCCCTAGCGGGAGCGGTCTTTCAGTACTTC. The chain recombines TRBV20-1 with TRBJ2-4; TRBD2 matches 10 bases. Germline V CDR1 and CDR2: DFQATT, SNEGSKA (reference sequence). This CDR3 has 15 amino acids. V lost 4 bases, J lost 11 bases, and 14 bases stayed unmatched.

The chain carries TRBV7-6 and TRBJ2-2; the D is unclear. The V and J ends lost 2 bases and 7 bases respectively, with 5 bases between them. Germline CDR1 SGHVS, CDR2 FNYEAQ. CDR3 size: 12 residues. As DNA, the CDR3 is TGTGCCAGCAGCTTACATGGCGGGGAGCTGTTTTTT. It translates to CASSLHGGELFF.

The gene calls are TRBV9 and TRBJ1-6; D uncertain. The CDR3 runs 16 residues. Germline values: CDR1 SGDLS, CDR2 YYNGEE. Trimming took 2 bases from V and 10 from J, leaving 19 bases between them. The DNA for the CDR3 is TGTGCCAGCAGCGTCCATGAGGGAGGGTTCGGATCACCCCTCCACTTT. As protein: CASSVHEGGFGSPLHF. The variable domain in full, with the rest retrieved from reference TRBV9 and TRBJ1-6, is DSGVTQTPKHLITATGQRVTLRCSPRSGDLSVYWYQQSLDQGLQFLIQYYNGEERAKGNILERFSAQQFPDLHSELNLSSLELGDSALYFCASSVHEGGFGSPLHFGNGTRLTVT.